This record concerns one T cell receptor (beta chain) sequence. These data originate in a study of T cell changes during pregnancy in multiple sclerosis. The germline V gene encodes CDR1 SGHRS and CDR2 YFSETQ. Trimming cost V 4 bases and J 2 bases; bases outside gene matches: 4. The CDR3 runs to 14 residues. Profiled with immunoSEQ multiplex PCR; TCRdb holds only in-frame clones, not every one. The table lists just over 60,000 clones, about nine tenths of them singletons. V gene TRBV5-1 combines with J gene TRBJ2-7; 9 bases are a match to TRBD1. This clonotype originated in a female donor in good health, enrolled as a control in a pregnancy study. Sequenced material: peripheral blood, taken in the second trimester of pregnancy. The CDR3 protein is CASSPGQGPYEQYF. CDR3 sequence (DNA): TGCGCCAGCAGCCCGGGACAGGGCCCCTACGAGCAGTACTTC.